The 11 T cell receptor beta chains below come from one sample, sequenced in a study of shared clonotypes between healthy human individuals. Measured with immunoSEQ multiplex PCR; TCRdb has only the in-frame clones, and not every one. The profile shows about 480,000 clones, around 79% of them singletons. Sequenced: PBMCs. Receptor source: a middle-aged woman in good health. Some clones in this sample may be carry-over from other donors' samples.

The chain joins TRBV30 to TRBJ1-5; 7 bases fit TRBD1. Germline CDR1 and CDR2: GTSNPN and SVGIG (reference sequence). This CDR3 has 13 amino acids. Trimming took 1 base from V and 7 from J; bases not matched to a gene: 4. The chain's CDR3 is CAWSGTGDQPQHF. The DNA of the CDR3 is TGTGCCTGGAGTGGAACAGGGGACCAGCCCCAGCATTTT.

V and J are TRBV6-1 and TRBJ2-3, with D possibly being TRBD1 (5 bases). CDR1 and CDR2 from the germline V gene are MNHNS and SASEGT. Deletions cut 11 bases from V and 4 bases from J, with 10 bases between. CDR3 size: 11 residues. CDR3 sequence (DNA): TGTGCCGTCCAAGGGGCAGATACGCAGTATTTT. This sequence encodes CAVQGADTQYF.

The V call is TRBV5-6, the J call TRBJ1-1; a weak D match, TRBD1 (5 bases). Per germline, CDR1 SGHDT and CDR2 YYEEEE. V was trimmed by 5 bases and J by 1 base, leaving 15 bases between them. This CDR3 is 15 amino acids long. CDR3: CASSQLPGKNTEAFF. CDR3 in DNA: TGTGCCAGCAGTCAATTACCAGGGAAGAACACTGAAGCTTTCTTT. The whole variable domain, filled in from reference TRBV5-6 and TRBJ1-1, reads DAGVTQSPTHLIKTRGQQVTLRCSPKSGHDTVSWYQQALGQGPQFIFQYYEEEERQRGNFPDRFSGHQFPNYSSELNVNALLLGDSALYLCASSQLPGKNTEAFFGQGTRLTVV.

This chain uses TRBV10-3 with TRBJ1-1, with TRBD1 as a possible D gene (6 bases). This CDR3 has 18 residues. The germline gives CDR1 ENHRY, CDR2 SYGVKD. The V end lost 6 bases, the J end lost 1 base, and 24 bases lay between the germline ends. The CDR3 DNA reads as TGTGCCATCAGCCAACGAGGGGGTGTTGGCGGCACGAACACTGAAGCTTTCTTT. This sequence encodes CAISQRGGVGGTNTEAFF.

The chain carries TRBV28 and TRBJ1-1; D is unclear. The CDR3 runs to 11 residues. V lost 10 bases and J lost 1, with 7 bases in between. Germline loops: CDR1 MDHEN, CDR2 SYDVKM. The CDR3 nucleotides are TGTGCCACTCATACGAACACTGAAGCTTTCTTT. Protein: CATHTNTEAFF.

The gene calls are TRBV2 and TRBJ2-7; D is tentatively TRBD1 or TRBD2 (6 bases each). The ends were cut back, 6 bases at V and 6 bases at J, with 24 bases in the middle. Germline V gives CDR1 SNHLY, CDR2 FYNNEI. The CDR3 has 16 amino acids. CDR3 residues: CASRNVAGATGGEQYF. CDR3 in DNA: TGTGCCAGCAGGAACGTCGCAGGGGCCACCGGGGGCGAGCAGTACTTC.

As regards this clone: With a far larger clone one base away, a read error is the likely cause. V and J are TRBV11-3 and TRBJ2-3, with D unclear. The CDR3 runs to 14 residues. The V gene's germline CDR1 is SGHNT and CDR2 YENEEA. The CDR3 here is CASSPRRSTYTQYF. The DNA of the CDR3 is TGTGCCAGCAGCCCCCGGAGAAGCACATATACGCAGTATTTT.

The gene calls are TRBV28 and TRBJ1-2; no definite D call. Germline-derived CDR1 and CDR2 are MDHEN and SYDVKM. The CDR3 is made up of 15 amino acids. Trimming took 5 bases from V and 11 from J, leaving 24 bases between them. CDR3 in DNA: TGTGCCAGCAGTCCCCCGGTGCCGCGAGGGTGGGGATACACCTTC. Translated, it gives CASSPPVPRGWGYTF.

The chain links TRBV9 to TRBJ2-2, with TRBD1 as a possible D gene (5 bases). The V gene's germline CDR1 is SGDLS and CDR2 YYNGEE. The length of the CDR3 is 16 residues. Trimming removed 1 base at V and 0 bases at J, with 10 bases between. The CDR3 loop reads CASSVRGQPNTGELFF. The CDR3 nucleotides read TGTGCCAGCAGCGTAAGGGGCCAACCGAACACCGGGGAGCTGTTTTTT.

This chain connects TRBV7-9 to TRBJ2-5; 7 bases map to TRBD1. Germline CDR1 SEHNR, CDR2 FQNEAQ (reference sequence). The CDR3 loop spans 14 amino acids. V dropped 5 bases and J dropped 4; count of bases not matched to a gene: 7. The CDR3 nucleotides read TGTGCCAGCAGCCAGGTTAGGGGGCTAGAGACCCAGTACTTC. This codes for CASSQVRGLETQYF.

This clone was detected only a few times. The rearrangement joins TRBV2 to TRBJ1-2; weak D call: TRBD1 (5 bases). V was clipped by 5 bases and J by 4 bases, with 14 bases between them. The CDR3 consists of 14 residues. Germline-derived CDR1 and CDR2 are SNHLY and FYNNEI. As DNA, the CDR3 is TGTGCCAGCAGTTTGGAGGAGGGGACCTATGGCTACACCTTC. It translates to CASSLEEGTYGYTF.